A single sample gave rise to the 7 T cell receptor beta chains below, sequenced in a study of Graves' ophthalmopathy and Graves' hyperthyroidism. Using RNA transcripts, the TCR beta CDR3 regions were amplified. Investigators did first-round RT-PCR with HTBI primers, then second-round multiplex PCR. TCRdb itself ran the multiplex PCR reads through MiXCR, one entry per CDR3 protein. The profile shows a few hundred thousand distinct CDR3 sequences, 39% of them singletons. Input material: peripheral blood or thyroid tissue (not recorded which). Receptors originate from an adult man with Graves' hyperthyroidism.

This clonotype was seen once. This chain links TRBV20-1 with TRBJ2-7, with 12 bases aligning to TRBD2. The germline V gene encodes CDR1 DFQATT and CDR2 SNEGSKA (reference sequence). CDR3 size: 15 residues. Trimming cost V 4 bases and J 7 bases; bases outside gene matches: 11. The CDR3 is CSATTLAGGQPEQYF. Written as DNA, the CDR3 is TGCAGTGCTACCACACTAGCGGGAGGTCAGCCTGAGCAGTACTTC.

This clonotype was seen at least ten times. The chain recombines TRBV7-2 with TRBJ2-7, with 7 bases matching TRBD2. This CDR3 is 15 amino acids long. Trimming at V came to 5 bases and at J to 2 bases, leaving 9 bases not matched to a gene. The V gene's germline CDR1 is SGHTA and CDR2 FQGNSA. The CDR3 loop reads CASSVGLGTPYEQYF. The CDR3 nucleotides read TGTGCCAGCAGCGTAGGACTAGGCACCCCCTACGAGCAGTACTTC.

With respect to this clonotype: A much larger clone differs from this one at a single base, so this may be a read error. The chain joins TRBV19 to TRBJ1-5; D gene uncertain. The CDR3 totals 15 residues. CDR1 LNHDA and CDR2 SQIVND come from the germline V gene (reference sequence). The CDR3 bases are TGTGCCAGTAGTTACAGCCGTTTGAGCAATCAGCTCCAGCATTTT. It specifies CASSYSRLSNQLQHF.

The gene calls are TRBV7-3 and TRBJ2-5; no reliable D call. From germline, CDR1 is SGHTA and CDR2 FQGTGA. Between the trimmed V and J ends, which lost 3 bases and 5 bases, there was a span of 13 bases. This CDR3 contains 14 residues. This chain's CDR3 is CASSLYPSVETQYF. CDR3 bases: TGTGCCAGCAGCTTGTACCCCAGTGTTGAGACCCAGTACTTC.

This clonotype has a count of ten or more. The J gene is TRBJ2-2, the V gene TRBV11-2, with D perhaps TRBD1 (5 bases). The CDR3 contains 15 residues. CDR1 and CDR2 (germline): SGHAT, FQNNGV. The V end was cut by 2 bases, the J end by 4 bases, with 11 bases between. The chain's CDR3 is CASSLLPGPTGELFF. Here the CDR3 DNA reads TGTGCCAGCAGCTTATTGCCAGGGCCCACCGGGGAGCTGTTTTTT.

V gene TRBV29-1 combines with J gene TRBJ1-2; the D is unclear. Germline loops: CDR1 SQVTM, CDR2 ANQGSEA. V was pared by 4 bases and J by 8 bases, with 14 bases between. This CDR3 contains 12 residues. CDR3 residues: CSVARVFGGYTF. In DNA form, the CDR3 reads TGCAGCGTTGCGAGGGTTTTTGGAGGCTACACCTTC.

The rearrangement links TRBV24-1 to TRBJ2-1; 10 nucleotides line up with TRBD2. Germline CDR1 KGHDR, CDR2 SFDVKD. With 4 bases clipped from V and 3 bases from J, the junction kept 5 bases outside the gene matches. The CDR3 length is 16 residues. The CDR3 nucleotides are TGTGCCACCAGTGACACTAGCGGGGCTGTCTACAATGAGCAGTTCTTC. As protein: CATSDTSGAVYNEQFF.